The present entry profiles one T cell receptor beta chain with its context. This sample stems from a study of blood T cell repertoires in COVID-19. Study background: Sites in the United States, Italy and Spain provided acute and convalescent COVID-19 samples. The cDNA or gDNA used as material had been derived from T cells, B-cell-depleted T cells, or PBMCs.

In the study's own analysis: Reference gene primer amplification gave nucleated cell count estimates. Data came from immunoSEQ multiplex PCR; TCRdb stores just in-frame clones and leaves some out. That table gives V, J and clone size, and the DNA gave D and trimming. The table records about 200,000 clones, approximately 86% of them present only once. The CDR3 covers 17 residues. Germline V CDR1 and CDR2: LGHDT, YNNKEL (reference sequence). After removal of 1 base from V and 0 bases from J, the junction contained 8 bases not matched to a gene. The chain links TRBV3-1 (or the pseudogene TRBV3-2) to TRBJ2-7; TRBD1 agrees at 8 bases. The material sequenced was peripheral blood. The sequence was collected from a man aged 55 to 70 with acute or convalescent COVID-19. CDR3 sequence: CASSQVSTGTGSYEQYF. The CDR3 DNA sequence: TGTGCCAGCAGCCAAGTATCCACCGGGACAGGCTCCTACGAGCAGTACTTC.